This TCR beta chain appears in the sequencing data of a study of naive and memory T cell subsets. An oligonucleotide containing a UMI was ligated to the 3' end of TCR cDNA. Ligated cDNA underwent four rounds of PCR with nested alpha and beta constant region primers and SP2. TCRdb analysed the UMI-ligation and nested PCR reads with MiXCR anew, one entry per CDR3 protein. The table has 25,000 to 30,000 distinct CDR3 sequences, around 5% seen once; the top ten hold roughly 7.1%. V lost 3 bases and J 4 bases, leaving 10 bases between the germline ends. CDR3 length: 13 amino acids. This clonotype was observed many times.

The chain joins TRBV12-3 or TRBV12-4 to TRBJ2-7; D gene uncertain. This receptor was taken from an adult in good health. Sequenced input: blood. The CDR3 region is CASSFGVGYEQYF. The CDR3, as DNA: TGTGCCAGCAGTTTTGGGGTCGGGTACGAGCAGTACTTC.